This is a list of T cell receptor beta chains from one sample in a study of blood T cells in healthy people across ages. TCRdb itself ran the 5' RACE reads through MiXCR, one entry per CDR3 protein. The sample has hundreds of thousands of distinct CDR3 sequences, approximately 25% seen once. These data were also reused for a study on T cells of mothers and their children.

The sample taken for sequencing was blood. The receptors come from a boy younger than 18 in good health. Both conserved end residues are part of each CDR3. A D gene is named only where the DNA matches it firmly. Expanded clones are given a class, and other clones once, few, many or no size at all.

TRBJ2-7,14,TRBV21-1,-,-,CASSTRGDRFGEVF,TGTGCCAGCAGCACAAGGGGAGACCGCTTCGGGGAGGTGTTC
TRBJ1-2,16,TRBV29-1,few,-,CSVEELKGVQDYGYTF,TGCAGCGTTGAAGAACTTAAGGGGGTTCAGGACTATGGCTACACCTTC
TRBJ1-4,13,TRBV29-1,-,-,CSVARGLGEKLFF,TGCAGCGTTGCCCGGGGGCTAGGTGAAAAACTGTTTTTT
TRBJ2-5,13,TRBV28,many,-,CASSGTGGETQYF,TGTGCCAGCAGCGGGACGGGCGGGGAGACCCAGTACTTC
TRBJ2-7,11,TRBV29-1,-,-,CSVWRGHEQYF,TGCAGCGTGTGGAGGGGTCACGAGCAGTACTTC
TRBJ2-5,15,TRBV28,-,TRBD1,CASSLPTGYFETQYF,TGTGCCAGCAGTTTACCGACAGGGTATTTTGAGACCCAGTACTTC
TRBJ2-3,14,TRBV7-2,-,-,CASSLGPGPDTQYF,TGTGCCAGCAGCTTAGGCCCGGGTCCAGATACGCAGTATTTT
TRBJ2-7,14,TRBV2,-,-,CASRLGSNNYEQYF,TGTGCCAGCAGACTCGGGTCAAACAACTACGAGCAGTACTTC
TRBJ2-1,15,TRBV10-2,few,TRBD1,CASRNDRGNQGEQFF,TGCGCCAGCAGAAACGACAGGGGGAATCAGGGTGAGCAGTTCTTC
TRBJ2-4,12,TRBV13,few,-,CASSLQGGIQYF,TGTGCCAGCAGCTTACAGGGGGGCATTCAGTACTTC
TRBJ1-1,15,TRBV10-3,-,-,CAISESTELNTEAFF,TGTGCCATCAGTGAGTCTACCGAGTTAAACACTGAAGCTTTCTTT
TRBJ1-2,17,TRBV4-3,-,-,CASSQVGRPIDNYGYTF,TGCGCCAGCAGCCAAGTGGGACGCCCAATCGATAACTATGGCTACACCTTC
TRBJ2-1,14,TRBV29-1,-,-,CSVGVPSALHEQFF,TGCAGCGTTGGAGTTCCTAGCGCACTCCATGAGCAGTTCTTC
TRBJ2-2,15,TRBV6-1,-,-,CASSEALQYTGELFF,TGTGCCAGCAGTGAAGCGCTGCAGTACACCGGGGAGCTGTTTTTT
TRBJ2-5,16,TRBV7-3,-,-,CASSARGQLNQETQYF,TGTGCCAGCAGCGCTCGGGGGCAGCTAAACCAAGAGACCCAGTACTTC
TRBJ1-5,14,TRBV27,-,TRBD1,CASSPDRGYQPQHF,TGTGCCAGCAGTCCGGACAGGGGGTATCAGCCCCAGCATTTT
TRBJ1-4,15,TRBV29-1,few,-,CSVGGGALTNEKLFF,TGCAGCGTTGGCGGGGGGGCGCTTACTAATGAAAAACTGTTTTTT
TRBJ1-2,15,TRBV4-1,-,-,CASSQEPGGHYGYTF,TGCGCCAGCAGCCAAGAACCCGGGGGCCACTATGGCTACACCTTC
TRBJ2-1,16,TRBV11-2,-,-,CASSTQAGKKGGTQFF,TGTGCCAGCAGCACCCAAGCGGGAAAGAAGGGGGGAACCCAGTTCTTC
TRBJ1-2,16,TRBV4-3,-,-,CASSQEAATHLYGYTF,TGCGCCAGCAGCCAAGAGGCAGCGACACACCTCTATGGCTACACCTTC
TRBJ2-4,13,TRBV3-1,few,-,CASSLSRRNIQYF,TGTGCCAGCAGCCTATCCCGTCGAAACATTCAGTACTTC
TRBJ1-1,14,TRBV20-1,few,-,CSARDRKGSTEAFF,TGCAGTGCTAGAGATCGCAAGGGCAGCACTGAAGCTTTCTTT
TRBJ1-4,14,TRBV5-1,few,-,CASSLDRRNEKLFF,TGCGCCAGCAGCTTGGACAGGAGGAATGAAAAACTGTTTTTT
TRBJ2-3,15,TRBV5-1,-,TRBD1,CASSEGTGGTDTQYF,TGCGCCAGCAGCGAAGGGACAGGGGGCACAGATACGCAGTATTTT
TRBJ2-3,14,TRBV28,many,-,CASSYSQGGETQYF,TGTGCCAGCAGTTACTCTCAAGGGGGTGAAACGCAGTATTTT
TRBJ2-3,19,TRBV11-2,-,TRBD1,CASSLDKWGQGGSTDTQYF,TGTGCCAGCAGCTTAGATAAGTGGGGACAGGGTGGGAGCACAGATACGCAGTATTTT
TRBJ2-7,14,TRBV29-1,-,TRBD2,CSVEGAGAAGEQYF,TGCAGCGTTGAGGGAGCGGGAGCCGCCGGCGAGCAGTACTTC
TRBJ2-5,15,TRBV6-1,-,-,CASSEARAIQETQYF,TGTGCCAGCAGTGAAGCCAGGGCAATACAAGAGACCCAGTACTTC
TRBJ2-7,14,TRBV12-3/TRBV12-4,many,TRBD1,CASSTTGQGSEQYF,TGTGCCAGCAGTACAACAGGACAGGGGTCCGAGCAGTACTTC
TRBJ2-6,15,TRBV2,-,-,CASSVGPSGANVLTF,TGTGCCAGCAGTGTCGGCCCTTCTGGGGCCAACGTCCTGACTTTC
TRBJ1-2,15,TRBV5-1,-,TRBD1,CASNGQGNTNYGYTF,TGCGCCAGCAACGGACAGGGAAATACTAACTATGGCTACACCTTC
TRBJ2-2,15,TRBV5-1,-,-,CASSLASKGTGELFF,TGCGCCAGCAGCTTGGCGTCGAAAGGCACCGGGGAGCTGTTTTTT
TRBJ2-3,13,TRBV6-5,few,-,CASTGDGTDTQYF,TGTGCCAGCACCGGAGACGGCACAGATACGCAGTATTTT
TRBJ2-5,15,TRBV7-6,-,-,CASSLDPGAGETQYF,TGTGCCAGCAGCTTAGATCCGGGGGCGGGAGAGACCCAGTACTTC
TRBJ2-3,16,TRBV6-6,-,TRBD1,CASIPHRDRGRDTQYF,TGTGCCAGCATTCCCCACCGGGACAGGGGGCGAGATACGCAGTATTTT
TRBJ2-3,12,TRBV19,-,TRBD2,CASSMGGVTQYF,TGTGCCAGTAGTATGGGGGGGGTTACGCAGTATTTT
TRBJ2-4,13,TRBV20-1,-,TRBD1,CSARLQGDDIQYF,TGCAGTGCTAGGCTCCAGGGGGATGACATTCAGTACTTC
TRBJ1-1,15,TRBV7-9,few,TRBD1,CASSSPGTGETEAFF,TGTGCCAGCAGCTCCCCCGGGACAGGGGAAACTGAAGCTTTCTTT
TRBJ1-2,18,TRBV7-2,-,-,CASSPPLGRGMPNYGYTF,TGTGCCAGCAGCCCCCCGCTGGGGAGGGGGATGCCTAACTATGGCTACACCTTC
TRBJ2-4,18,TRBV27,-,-,CASSLSLVGVLKGNIQYF,TGTGCCAGCAGTTTATCGTTAGTAGGGGTTCTTAAGGGAAACATTCAGTACTTC
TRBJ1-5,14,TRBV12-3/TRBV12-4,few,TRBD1,CASSETGGNQPQHF,TGTGCCAGCAGCGAGACAGGGGGAAATCAGCCCCAGCATTTT
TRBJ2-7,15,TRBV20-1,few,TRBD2,CSARTSGTYSYEQYF,TGCAGTGCTAGGACTAGCGGGACCTACTCCTACGAGCAGTACTTC
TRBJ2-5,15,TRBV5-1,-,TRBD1,CASSAPGQVKETQYF,TGCGCCAGCAGCGCACCGGGACAGGTAAAAGAGACCCAGTACTTC
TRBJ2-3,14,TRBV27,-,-,CASSLVLAADTQYF,TGTGCCAGCAGTTTAGTGCTAGCTGCAGATACGCAGTATTTT
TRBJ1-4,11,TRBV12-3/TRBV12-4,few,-,CASSPGTKLFF,TGTGCCAGCAGTCCCGGGACAAAACTGTTTTTT
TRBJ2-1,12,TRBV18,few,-,CASSPHYNEQFF,TGTGCCAGCTCACCCCATTACAATGAGCAGTTCTTC
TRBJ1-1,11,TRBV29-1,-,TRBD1,CSWRTGDEAFF,TGCAGCTGGAGGACAGGTGATGAAGCTTTCTTT
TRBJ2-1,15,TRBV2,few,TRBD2,CASRPGLGGLNEQFF,TGTGCCAGCAGGCCGGGACTAGGGGGTCTCAATGAGCAGTTCTTC
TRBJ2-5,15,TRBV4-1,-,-,CASSQILGVGETQYF,TGCGCCAGCAGCCAAATTCTAGGGGTTGGAGAGACCCAGTACTTC
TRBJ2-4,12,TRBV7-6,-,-,CASSGMENIQYF,TGTGCCAGTTCGGGTATGGAAAACATTCAGTACTTC
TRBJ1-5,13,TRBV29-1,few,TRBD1,CSVDRGQGQPQHF,TGCAGCGTGGACAGGGGACAAGGTCAGCCCCAGCATTTT
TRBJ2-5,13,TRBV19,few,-,CASSIDSLSEQYF,TGTGCCAGTAGTATAGACAGTCTGTCGGAGCAGTACTTC
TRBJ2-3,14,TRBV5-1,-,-,CASRDSLSTDTQYF,TGCGCCAGCAGGGACTCGCTAAGCACAGATACGCAGTATTTT
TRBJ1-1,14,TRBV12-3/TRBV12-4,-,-,CASSVGLSNTEAFF,TGTGCCAGCAGTGTAGGCCTATCGAACACTGAAGCTTTCTTT
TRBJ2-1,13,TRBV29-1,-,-,CSVRLPTLNEQFF,TGCAGCGTTCGACTCCCCACCCTCAATGAGCAGTTCTTC
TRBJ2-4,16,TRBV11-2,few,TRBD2,CASSLGLAGAKNIQYF,TGTGCCAGCAGCTTAGGACTAGCGGGAGCCAAAAACATTCAGTACTTC
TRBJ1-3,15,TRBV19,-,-,CASSPWESSGNTIYF,TGTGCCAGTAGTCCGTGGGAGAGCTCTGGAAACACCATATATTTT
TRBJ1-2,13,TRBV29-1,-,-,CSALLLGEYGYTF,TGCAGCGCTTTGCTTTTGGGTGAATATGGCTACACCTTC
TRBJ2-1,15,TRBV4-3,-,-,CASSRGEGGYNEQFF,TGCGCCAGCAGCCGAGGGGAGGGGGGCTACAATGAGCAGTTCTTC
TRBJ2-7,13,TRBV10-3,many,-,CAISGGQGYEQYF,TGTGCCATCAGTGGTGGACAAGGCTACGAGCAGTACTTC